A single T cell receptor beta chain is shown here with its context. The data belong to a study of blood T cell repertoires in COVID-19. Looked up from germline, CDR1 is SGHAT and CDR2 is FQNNGV. This CDR3 is 17 amino acids long. V lost 0 bases, J lost 4 bases, and 19 bases lay in between. Sequencing was performed with immunoSEQ multiplex PCR; in TCRdb, only in-frame clones are kept and a portion is missing. The data contain under 200,000 clones, around 90% of them singletons. Sequencing was performed on peripheral blood. The chain recombines TRBV11-2 with TRBJ2-7; D is perhaps TRBD2 (6 bases). This clonotype was sampled from a man aged 45-65 years with acute or convalescent COVID-19. CDR3 nucleotides: TGTGCCAGCAGCTTAGATGCGGCGATCCGGGACTCTTACGAGCAGTACTTC. Translation: CASSLDAAIRDSYEQYF.